This TCR beta chain was recovered during a study of cytomegalovirus exposure and HLA in healthy donors. Study-wide points: One variant, a missense change in DCLRE1C, was linked in a later analysis to TCR beta V- and J-gene trimming. Most sequenced TCRs were rare (though some public TCRs occurred in many donors). Common viral pathogens (according to a later analysis) appeared linked to several of the most significant clusters. One later analysis reportedly identified an Asian-associated ancestry cluster that showed fewer N-insertions than the roughly 720-donor mean.

A remark on this clone: What it binds is not known.

Researchers ran the PCR with 60 Vbeta and 13 Jbeta primers. Assay used: immunoSEQ multiplex PCR; TCRdb lists only in-frame clones, some missing. The repertoire includes 150,000 to 200,000 clones, 79% of them detected once, and about 4.4% sits in the top ten. Trimming took 3 bases from V and 4 from J, leaving 17 bases between them. CDR1 is SGDLS, CDR2 YYNGEE, per germline. The CDR3 consists of 15 residues. The sequencing sample was made of PBMCs. The gene calls are TRBV9 and TRBJ2-7; D call uncertain. This sequence was found in a woman between 25 and 40 years old in good health and CMV-seropositive. CDR3 region: CASSAETVEEYEQYF. The CDR3 DNA sequence: TGTGCCAGCAGCGCCGAGACCGTTGAGGAATACGAGCAGTACTTC.